The entry below describes one TCR beta chain. This sample stems from a study of CD8+CD57+ T cells in acquired aplastic anemia. Study information: Average DNA yield from sorted CD4+ and CD8+ cells was around 3.2 ug.

Per the germline V gene, CDR1 is DFQATT and CDR2 is SNEGSKA (reference sequence). The V end lost 2 bases, the J end lost 0 bases, and 14 bases lay between the germline ends. This CDR3 has 16 amino acids. The TCR beta profiling, which covered VDJ combination and CDR3 sequence, was carried out using genomic DNA as the template. TCRdb processed the reads anew with MiXCR; each CDR3 protein has one entry. The table shows under 200,000 distinct CDR3 sequences, with under 75% occurring only once. Sequenced material: sorted CD4+, CD8+, or CD8+CD57+ T cells (not recorded which) from PBMCs. The chain is built from TRBV20-1 and TRBJ1-5, with TRBD1 as a possible D gene (6 bases). This sequence originates from a human donor in good health. The CDR3 sequence is CSARKTGDNSNQPQHF. For the CDR3, the DNA is TGCAGTGCTAGAAAGACAGGAGATAATAGCAATCAGCCCCAGCATTTT.